This T cell receptor (beta chain) derives from a study of vaccination effects on CD4 cells after COVID-19. Study outcomes and limitations: Convalescent patients numbered few in the study; early post-infection timepoints were missing entirely.

Some clones are missing from TCRdb's copy, which holds only in-frame ones; the method was immunoSEQ multiplex PCR. The sample has roughly 24,000 clones, 65% to 85% seen once; the top ten hold around 16%. CDR1 and CDR2 (germline): SGHVS, FNYEAQ. The CDR3 runs to 17 residues. V lost 1 base and J lost 4; bases outside the gene matches: 6. As concerns this clone: The antigen is not known.

Antigen-specific CD4+ T cells were expanded with viral peptide pools in the ViraFEST assay before sequencing. Around day 10 of culture, CD4+ T cells were separated out. Between March and December 2020, the person had a SARS-CoV-2 infection that PCR confirmed. Cultivation was performed at roughly 2 million PBMC per well with 8.5 to 10 IU/ml IL-2 and 9 to 10 ug/ml peptides added. The chain has TRBV7-6 and TRBJ2-2; TRBD2 aligns across 10 bases. Sequenced material: CD4+ T cells from PBMCs cultured with SARS-CoV-2 spike peptides, taken before COVID-19 vaccination. This TCR was sampled from a human donor who had a prior SARS-CoV-2 infection. The CDR3 loop is CASSLGAGGPSTGELFF. The CDR3 DNA reads TGTGCCAGCAGCTTAGGAGCGGGAGGGCCGTCCACCGGGGAGCTGTTTTTT. Variable domain in full (rest from reference TRBV7-6 and TRBJ2-2): GAGVSQSPRYKVTKRGQDVALRCDPISGHVSLYWYRQALGQGPEFLTYFNYEAQQDKSGLPNDRFSAERPEGSISTLTIQRTEQRDSAMYRCASSLGAGGPSTGELFFGEGSRLTVL.